This T cell receptor beta chain is drawn from a study of blood T cell repertoires in COVID-19. The wider study: Spain, Italy and the United States supplied samples that represented acute and convalescent COVID-19.

Method: immunoSEQ multiplex PCR; TCRdb's copy keeps in-frame clones and lacks some. The sample shows under 75,000 clones, around 90% of them seen only once. This CDR3 has 14 amino acids. Germline values: CDR1 SGHRS, CDR2 YFSETQ. Trimming pared 10 bases from V and 0 bases from J, leaving 15 bases between. Sequencing input: peripheral blood. The source is a woman older than 75 with active COVID-19. This chain connects TRBV5-1 to TRBJ2-3, with D possibly TRBD2 on 5 matching bases. The chain's CDR3 is CASSRGSSTDTQYF. The CDR3 coding sequence is TGCGCCTCCTCACGGGGATCTAGCACAGATACGCAGTATTTT. The complete variable domain, with remaining parts taken from reference TRBV5-1 and TRBJ2-3, reads KAGVTQTPRYLIKTRGQQVTLSCSPISGHRSVSWYQQTPGQGLQFLFEYFSETQRNKGNFPGRFSGRQFSNSRSEMNVSTLELGDSALYLCASSRGSSTDTQYFGPGTRLTVL.